These 32 T cell receptor beta chains were sequenced from one sample in a study of OX40 agonist ivuxolimab in advanced cancers. Profiling relied on immunoSEQ multiplex PCR, and the TCRdb table lists in-frame clones only, not all of them. The table records 20,000 or so clones, about 90% of them present only once. The sequencing here drew on CD4+ or CD8+ T cells sorted from blood, taken in a trial of the OX40 agonist ivuxolimab. These receptors all come from an adult with an advanced solid tumor such as melanoma, head and neck, liver or kidney cancer.

The rearrangement joins TRBV9 to TRBJ2-7; D is ambiguous. CDR3 length: 14 amino acids. The V gene's germline CDR1 is SGDLS and CDR2 YYNGEE. With 4 bases removed from V and 0 bases from J, the gap between germline ends came to 11 bases. The CDR3 loop reads CASSNTDDSYEQYF. CDR3 in DNA: TGTGCCAGCAGCAACACTGACGACTCCTACGAGCAGTACTTC.

The chain is built from TRBV7-8 and TRBJ1-5, with D possibly matching TRBD1 (5 bases). CDR1 is SGHVS and CDR2 is FQNEAQ in the germline V gene. The germline V and J ends were trimmed by 0 bases and 0 bases, with 9 bases remaining between them. This CDR3 has 16 residues. The DNA for the CDR3 is TGTGCCAGCAGCTTAGCAGGGGCCTATAGCAATCAGCCCCAGCATTTT. This translates into CASSLAGAYSNQPQHF.

This rearrangement joins TRBV19 to TRBJ2-7, with 9 positions matching TRBD1. CDR3 length: 15 amino acids. The germline V gene has CDR1 LNHDA and CDR2 SQIVND (reference sequence). With V trimmed by 3 bases and J by 7 bases, 10 bases remained unmatched. The CDR3 is CASSIAGQGPWEQYF. CDR3 in DNA: TGTGCCAGTAGTATCGCGGGACAGGGTCCGTGGGAGCAGTACTTC. Full variable domain (remainder filled in from reference TRBV19 and TRBJ2-7): DGGITQSPKYLFRKEGQNVTLSCEQNLNHDAMYWYRQDPGQGLRLIYYSQIVNDFQKGDIAEGYSVSREKKESFPLTVTSAQKNPTAFYLCASSIAGQGPWEQYFGPGTRLTVT.

The chain recombines TRBV20-1 with TRBJ2-7; a weak D match, TRBD1 (6 bases). V dropped 8 bases and J dropped 6 bases, with 14 bases sitting between them. From germline, CDR1 is DFQATT and CDR2 SNEGSKA (reference sequence). The CDR3 contains 11 residues. The CDR3 sequence is CSLTGRVEQYF. CDR3 coding DNA: TGCAGTCTCACAGGGCGGGTCGAGCAGTACTTC.

This clone was found a few times. The rearrangement uses TRBV28 and TRBJ2-6, with D perhaps given as TRBD1 or TRBD2 (6 bases each). The CDR3 runs 14 residues. The germline V and J ends were trimmed by 7 bases and 2 bases, with 9 bases remaining between them. Germline CDR1 reads MDHEN; CDR2 reads SYDVKM. This CDR3 is CASMRDTGANVLTF. The CDR3 DNA sequence: TGTGCCAGCATGCGGGACACTGGGGCCAACGTCCTGACTTTC. The whole variable domain, remainder taken from reference TRBV28 and TRBJ2-6, is DVKVTQSSRYLVKRTGEKVFLECVQDMDHENMFWYRQDPGLGLRLIYFSYDVKMKEKGDIPEGYSVSREKKERFSLILESASTNQTSMYLCASMRDTGANVLTFGAGSRLTVL.

The chain carries TRBV28 and TRBJ2-2, with TRBD1 matching 7 bases. CDR3 size: 15 residues. Germline CDR1 and CDR2: MDHEN and SYDVKM. V trimming: 6 bases; J trimming: 3 bases; junction bases outside the gene matches: 7. CDR3 in DNA: TGTGCCAGCAGCCCACAGGGGATATACACCGGGGAGCTGTTTTTT. Amino acids: CASSPQGIYTGELFF.

The V and J genes are TRBV27 and TRBJ2-7; 7 positions agree with TRBD2. The CDR3 sequence is 15 residues long. The V gene's germline CDR1 is MNHEY and CDR2 SMNVEV (reference sequence). Trimming cost V 4 bases and J 5 bases; bases outside gene matches: 11. CDR3: CASSWLAGASNEQYF. The CDR3 coding sequence is TGTGCCAGCAGTTGGTTGGCGGGAGCATCGAACGAGCAGTACTTC.

This clone has just one count. This chain joins TRBV5-1 and TRBJ1-1; D is undetermined. V lost 0 bases to trimming and J lost 2 bases, with 11 bases between them. Looked up from germline, CDR1 is SGHRS and CDR2 is YFSETQ. The CDR3 runs 15 residues. This chain's CDR3 is CASSLEFTPNTEAFF. CDR3 DNA sequence: TGCGCCAGCAGCTTGGAGTTTACGCCCAACACTGAAGCTTTCTTT.

This clone was seen a handful of times. This chain joins TRBV6-4 and TRBJ2-1, with 9 positions matching TRBD2. The length of the CDR3 is 15 residues. The junction had 8 bases not matched to a gene; V was cut back by 3 bases and J by 8 bases. CDR1 and CDR2 from the germline V gene are MRHNA and SNTAGT. DNA for the CDR3: TGTGCCAGCAGTGAAAGTAGCGGGAGCTTCGATGAGCAGTTCTTC. It encodes CASSESSGSFDEQFF.

The chain has TRBV7-3 and TRBJ2-3; the D is unclear. The germline gives CDR1 SGHTA, CDR2 FQGTGA. V lost 9 bases, J lost 2 bases, and 12 bases lay in between. The CDR3 extends over 13 amino acids. In DNA form, the CDR3 reads TGTGCCAGTAGCCTCGCCTACACAGATACGCAGTATTTT. Its protein is CASSLAYTDTQYF.

The chain uses TRBV4-2 and TRBJ2-2, with 7 bases matching TRBD2. The V segment lost 0 bases and the J segment 1 base; nucleotides outside the gene matches: 5. Germline-derived CDR1 and CDR2 are LGHNA and YNFKEQ. The CDR3 totals 17 residues. The CDR3 nucleotides are TGTGCCAGCAGCCAAGATCTACTAGCGAGGAACACCGGGGAGCTGTTTTTT. Amino acids: CASSQDLLARNTGELFF.

This clone is medium-sized within its sample. The chain combines TRBV15 with TRBJ2-4, with no clear D. Germline assignment: CDR1 LNHNV and CDR2 YYDKDF (reference sequence). Trimming shortened V by 0 bases and J by 5 bases, and 8 bases separated the two germline ends. CDR3 length equals 14 residues. This CDR3 is CATSRDQIQNIQYF. The CDR3 nucleotides are TGTGCCACCAGCAGAGACCAGATTCAAAACATTCAGTACTTC.

The V and J genes are TRBV5-1 and TRBJ2-7, with TRBD1 matching 8 bases. This CDR3 is 16 amino acids long. Germline loops: CDR1 SGHRS, CDR2 YFSETQ. The V segment lost 2 bases and the J segment 5 bases; nucleotides outside the gene matches: 12. CDR3: CASSLADRDSTHEQYF. For the CDR3, the DNA is TGCGCCAGCAGCTTAGCGGACAGGGACTCGACCCACGAGCAGTACTTC.

This clone was observed a handful of times. V is TRBV14 and J is TRBJ2-3, with D perhaps TRBD2 (7 bases). CDR3 length: 15 amino acids. V lost 1 base and J 2 bases, leaving 10 bases between the germline ends. Germline CDR1 reads SGHDN; CDR2 reads FVKESK. CDR3 DNA: TGTGCCAGCAGCCAAGTGGGGGGGGCCACAGATACGCAGTATTTT. Translated: CASSQVGGATDTQYF.

In this sample, this clone turned up once. V and J are TRBV4-2 and TRBJ2-5; 11 bases agree with TRBD2. The V gene's germline CDR1 is LGHNA and CDR2 YNFKEQ. The V gene end was trimmed by 0 bases and the J gene end by 4 bases; junction bases not matched to a gene: 4. CDR3 size: 16 residues. The CDR3 DNA reads TGTGCCAGCAGCCAAGAGATAGCGGGAGGGCCAGAGACCCAGTACTTC. Its translation: CASSQEIAGGPETQYF.

V and J are TRBV6-5 and TRBJ2-3; TRBD1 agrees at 7 bases. The ends lost 2 bases at V and 7 bases at J; junction bases unmatched: 6. Germline loops: CDR1 MNHEY, CDR2 SVGAGI. The CDR3 sequence is 14 residues long. The DNA of the CDR3 is TGTGCCAGCAGTTACAACCGGGACAGTCATACGCAGTATTTT. Its translation is CASSYNRDSHTQYF.

This clone was observed once. The rearrangement joins TRBV30 to TRBJ2-2, with unresolved D. This CDR3 is 13 amino acids long. Germline CDR1 GTSNPN, CDR2 SVGIG (reference sequence). Trimming pared 4 bases from V and 6 bases from J, leaving 12 bases between. CDR3 region: CAWTSPPAGELFF. The CDR3 region has the DNA TGTGCCTGGACCTCTCCCCCGGCCGGGGAGCTGTTTTTT.

In this sample, this clone turned up once. This chain links TRBV4-3 with TRBJ2-5; 9 bases are a match to TRBD1. With V trimmed by 6 bases and J by 4 bases, 3 bases remained unmatched. The CDR3 extends over 13 amino acids. Germline CDR1 is LGHNA and CDR2 is YSLEER. DNA for the CDR3: TGCGCCAGCAGTCTGGACAGGGGAGAGACCCAGTACTTC. Encoded protein: CASSLDRGETQYF.

Concerning this clone itself: This CDR3 is also generated by other DNA sequences in the sample. The chain is built from TRBV27 and TRBJ2-1, with D maybe TRBD2 (5 bases). CDR3 length equals 15 residues. The germline V gene encodes CDR1 MNHEY and CDR2 SMNVEV (reference sequence). The ends were cut back, 6 bases at V and 0 bases at J, with 12 bases in the middle. The DNA of the CDR3 is TGTGCCAGCAGCTCCAGCGGAAGCTCCTACAATGAGCAGTTCTTC. Translating it yields CASSSSGSSYNEQFF.

The rearrangement joins TRBV18 to TRBJ2-5; 9 positions agree with TRBD2. After removal of 0 bases from V and 1 base from J, the junction contained 15 bases not matched to a gene. Germline V gene data show CDR1 as KGHSH and CDR2 as LQKENI. The CDR3 contains 20 residues. CDR3 sequence (DNA): TGTGCCAGCTCACCACCGTTCCCCTCCGGGCTAGCGGGATCCCAAGAGACCCAGTACTTC. Amino acids: CASSPPFPSGLAGSQETQYF.

V is TRBV9 and J is TRBJ2-1, with 11 nucleotides matching TRBD2. J lost 5 bases, V lost 2 bases, and 3 bases had no gene match. This CDR3 is built from 15 residues. CDR1 SGDLS and CDR2 YYNGEE come from the germline V gene. The CDR3 DNA reads as TGTGCCAGCAGCGTTTTAGCGGGAGGGAACAATGAGCAGTTCTTC. Its protein product is CASSVLAGGNNEQFF. The whole variable domain, filled in from reference TRBV9 and TRBJ2-1, reads DSGVTQTPKHLITATGQRVTLRCSPRSGDLSVYWYQQSLDQGLQFLIQYYNGEERAKGNILERFSAQQFPDLHSELNLSSLELGDSALYFCASSVLAGGNNEQFFGPGTRLTVL.

This chain connects TRBV18 to TRBJ2-1; D is undetermined. Germline V gene data show CDR1 as KGHSH and CDR2 as LQKENI. The CDR3 contains 13 residues. Trimming removed 3 bases from V and 10 bases from J, with 13 bases in between. The CDR3 coding sequence is TGTGCCAGCTCACCGGGGAACAGTGGGGAGCAGTTCTTC. Translated, it gives CASSPGNSGEQFF. The whole variable domain, filled in from reference TRBV18 and TRBJ2-1, reads NAGVMQNPRHLVRRRGQEARLRCSPMKGHSHVYWYRQLPEEGLKFMVYLQKENIIDESGMPKERFSAEFPKEGPSILRIQQVVRGDSAAYFCASSPGNSGEQFFGPGTRLTVL.

This clone was detected only once. The chain employs TRBV16 and TRBJ1-2; possible D gene TRBD1, 5 bases. This CDR3 has 17 amino acids. Germline CDR1 reads KGHSY; CDR2 reads FQNENV. The V gene lost 2 bases and the J gene lost 6 bases, with 22 bases spanning the gap. CDR3 coding DNA: TGTGCCAGCAGCCAACCCCACCTAGCGGGACCCCGACATGGCTACACCTTC. Protein product: CASSQPHLAGPRHGYTF.

The genes are TRBV4-3 and TRBJ2-1; tentatively, D is TRBD2 (6 bases). The CDR3 runs 19 residues. Trimming shortened V by 0 bases and J by 0 bases, and 18 bases separated the two germline ends. Germline V lookup: CDR1 LGHNA, CDR2 YSLEER. The CDR3 reads CASSQDGGVGRSSYNEQFF. CDR3 sequence (DNA): TGCGCCAGCAGCCAAGATGGGGGTGTCGGGAGAAGCTCCTACAATGAGCAGTTCTTC.

The chain carries TRBV7-3 and TRBJ2-5, with 7 nucleotides matching TRBD2. The CDR3 is 14 amino acids. CDR1 is SGHTA, CDR2 FQGTGA, per germline. V lost 5 bases to trimming and J lost 7 bases; unmatched junction nucleotides: 10. The DNA for the CDR3 is TGTGCCAGCAGCCCCGGTGGGGGAGGGCCGACCCAGTACTTC. Translation: CASSPGGGGPTQYF.

The chain uses TRBV5-1 and TRBJ2-1; D uncertain. The V and J ends lost 0 bases and 11 bases respectively, with 6 bases between them. The CDR3 length is 11 residues. Germline V gives CDR1 SGHRS, CDR2 YFSETQ. The DNA of the CDR3 is TGCGCCAGCAGCTTGGCCCAGAAGCAGTTCTTC. Amino acid sequence: CASSLAQKQFF.

Comments on this clone: One junction end disagrees with the germline gene, perhaps due to a read error. The rearrangement uses TRBV28 and TRBJ2-5, with a possible D match to TRBD1 (6 bases). Germline values: CDR1 MDHEN, CDR2 SYDVKM. The CDR3 runs 15 residues. CDR3 protein: CASSTPHRDQETQYF. CDR3 DNA sequence: TGTGCCAGCAGTACGCCCCACAGGGACCAGGAGACCCAGTACTTC.

In nucleotides, the CDR3 is TGCAGCGTTGAGGATAAGGACAGGTACAATGAGCAGTTCTTC. Its protein is CSVEDKDRYNEQFF. The chain links TRBV29-1 to TRBJ2-1; 7 bases are shared with TRBD1. Germline CDR1 reads SQVTM; CDR2 reads ANQGSEA. The ends lost 3 bases at V and 4 bases at J; junction bases unmatched: 6. This CDR3 comprises 14 residues.

This chain uses TRBV6-5 with TRBJ1-5; D is perhaps TRBD1 (5 bases). V lost 5 bases to trimming and J lost 4 bases, with 15 bases between them. The CDR3 consists of 15 residues. Germline CDR1 reads MNHEY; CDR2 reads SVGAGI. The CDR3 region has the DNA TGTGCCAGCAGTCCTACCGGGGGGAGAAATCAGCCCCAGCATTTT. It codes for CASSPTGGRNQPQHF.

The chain is built from TRBV19 and TRBJ2-7; 12 positions match TRBD2. There are 15 residues in the CDR3. CDR1 is LNHDA and CDR2 is SQIVND in the germline V gene (reference sequence). Trimming at V came to 1 base and at J to 2 bases, leaving 0 bases not matched to a gene. CDR3 loop: CASSIGLAGAYEQYF. The CDR3 DNA follows: TGTGCCAGTAGTATAGGACTAGCGGGGGCCTACGAGCAGTACTTC.

This rearrangement joins TRBV9 to TRBJ1-1; D not certain. This CDR3 has 17 amino acids. With 0 bases removed from V and 3 bases from J, the gap between germline ends came to 18 bases. Germline assignment: CDR1 SGDLS and CDR2 YYNGEE. CDR3 bases: TGTGCCAGCAGCGTAGCCCCCCGGAGTATCCCTCACACTGAAGCTTTCTTT. This codes for CASSVAPRSIPHTEAFF.

Details on this clone: The junction does not match germline at one end; this may be a read error. The V call is TRBV7-7, the J call TRBJ2-7, with 7 nucleotides matching TRBD1. The CDR3 is 13 amino acids. The V gene's germline CDR1 is SSHAT and CDR2 FNYEAQ (reference sequence). The CDR3 sequence: CASSAGTAYEQYF. CDR3 DNA sequence: TGTGCTAGCAGCGCCGGGACAGCCTACGAGCAGTACTTC. The entire variable domain, with the rest obtained from reference TRBV7-7 and TRBJ2-7, is as follows: GAGVSQSPRYKVTKRGQDVTLRCDPISSHATLYWYQQALGQGPEFLTYFNYEAQPDKSGLPSDRFSAERPEGSISTLTIQRTEQRDSAMYRCASSAGTAYEQYFGPGTRLTVT.